This is a list of T cell receptor beta chains from one sample in a study of T-cell reconstitution after alpha-beta-depleted transplantation in children. TCRdb reprocessed the PCR reads with MiXCR, giving one entry per CDR3 protein. The sample includes about 980,000 distinct CDR3 sequences, about 29% seen only once; the top ten take under 30%. The sample consisted of PBMCs, mostly from graft donor cells, taken 360 days after TCRalphabeta/CD19-depleted stem cell transplant. The receptors here all came from a boy in the first two years of life who had a stem cell transplant for SCID, so the T cells may come from the graft donor. Each CDR3 is given with its conserved first and last residue. D genes are given only for firm matches. Where a row states a size, it is once, few, many or the class of an expanded clone; other rows omit it.

abundance: few
d_gene: NA
j_gene: TRBJ2-3
v_gene: TRBV6-2/TRBV6-3
CDR3aa: CASTRNGADTQYF
CDR3nt: TGTGCCAGCACACGGAACGGGGCTGATACGCAGTATTTT

abundance: NA
d_gene: NA
j_gene: TRBJ1-1
v_gene: TRBV19
CDR3aa: CASSDRRALDTEAFF
CDR3nt: TGTGCCAGTAGTGATCGGAGGGCTTTGGACACTGAAGCTTTCTTT

abundance: few
d_gene: TRBD1
j_gene: TRBJ2-1
v_gene: TRBV12-3/TRBV12-4
CDR3aa: CASSFKGATPQTF
CDR3nt: TGTGCCAGCAGTTTTAAGGGGGCTACCCCTCAGACCTTC

abundance: NA
d_gene: TRBD1
j_gene: TRBJ2-2
v_gene: TRBV5-1
CDR3aa: CASSPRTGTSTGELFF
CDR3nt: TGCGCCAGCAGCCCAAGGACAGGGACCTCCACCGGGGAGCTGTTTTTT

abundance: few
d_gene: NA
j_gene: TRBJ1-1
v_gene: TRBV28
CDR3aa: CASSPRMGPTEAFF
CDR3nt: TGTGCCAGCAGTCCTAGGATGGGGCCCACTGAAGCTTTCTTT

abundance: NA
d_gene: NA
j_gene: TRBJ2-3
v_gene: TRBV20-1
CDR3aa: CSARLFDRGPTDTQYF
CDR3nt: TGCAGTGCTAGGCTTTTTGACCGGGGCCCTACAGATACGCAGTATTTT

abundance: few
d_gene: NA
j_gene: TRBJ2-2
v_gene: TRBV6-5
CDR3aa: CASSWQARFSGELFF
CDR3nt: TGTGCCAGCAGTTGGCAGGCGAGATTTTCCGGGGAGCTGTTTTTT

abundance: NA
d_gene: NA
j_gene: TRBJ1-1
v_gene: TRBV9
CDR3aa: CASSPSIGAFF
CDR3nt: TGTGCCAGCAGCCCCTCAATTGGAGCTTTCTTT

abundance: NA
d_gene: NA
j_gene: TRBJ1-1
v_gene: TRBV27
CDR3aa: CASSLSWTANTEAFF
CDR3nt: TGTGCCAGCAGTTTATCGTGGACAGCGAACACTGAAGCTTTCTTT

abundance: NA
d_gene: TRBD2
j_gene: TRBJ2-7
v_gene: TRBV5-1
CDR3aa: CASSRELGLAGVTYEQYF
CDR3nt: TGCGCCAGCAGCCGGGAACTTGGACTAGCGGGGGTCACCTACGAGCAGTACTTC

abundance: few
d_gene: NA
j_gene: TRBJ2-5
v_gene: TRBV5-1
CDR3aa: CASSPGLIQEETQYF
CDR3nt: TGCGCCAGCAGCCCGGGACTTATACAGGAAGAGACCCAGTACTTC